The 23 T cell receptor beta chains listed next were all sequenced from one sample in a study of memory CD4+ T cells and cytomegalovirus serostatus. Here immunoSEQ multiplex PCR was the method, and the copy in TCRdb shows in-frame clones only, minus some. This table has approximately 41,000 clones, about 82% appearing once. Single viable CD3+CD4+CD8-CD45RO+ cells were sorted as the memory CD4+ T cells. The sequencing sample was made of memory CD4+ T cells from blood. The receptors here all came from an adult in good health and CMV-seronegative.

In its sample, this clone was seen a few times. This chain links TRBV19 with TRBJ2-7, with a weak D call TRBD1 (6 bases). Germline CDR1 LNHDA, CDR2 SQIVND (reference sequence). The CDR3 totals 14 residues. Between the trimmed V and J ends, which lost 5 bases and 2 bases, there was a span of 13 bases. CDR3 region: CASSVGTLTYEQYF. CDR3 nucleotides: TGTGCCAGTAGTGTGGGGACACTTACCTACGAGCAGTACTTC.

A remark on this clone: Different DNA sequences within this sample yield the same CDR3. This chain connects TRBV11-2 to TRBJ1-1; D is uncertain. The CDR3 runs to 13 residues. The V gene's germline CDR1 is SGHAT and CDR2 FQNNGV. V dropped 5 bases and J dropped 1 base, with 8 bases sitting between them. CDR3: CASSLARNTEAFF. CDR3 in DNA: TGTGCCAGCAGCCTGGCGAGGAACACTGAAGCTTTCTTT.

This chain uses TRBV5-4 with TRBJ2-1, with TRBD2 matching over 9 bases. Per the germline V gene, CDR1 is SGHNT and CDR2 is YYREEE (reference sequence). The CDR3 is 12 residues long. V shed 3 bases, J shed 15 bases, and the junction held 7 bases outside the gene matches. The CDR3 spells CASSYSGTSLFF. In DNA, the CDR3 is TGTGCCAGCAGCTACTCCGGGACTAGCCTGTTCTTC. Looking up the rest from reference TRBV5-4 and TRBJ2-1 gives the full variable domain: ETGVTQSPTHLIKTRGQQVTLRCSSQSGHNTVSWYQQALGQGPQFIFQYYREEENGRGNFPPRFSGLQFPNYSSELNVNALELDDSALYLCASSYSGTSLFFGPGTRLTVL.

The V gene is TRBV13, the J gene TRBJ2-5; 9 bases fit TRBD2. This CDR3 has 14 residues. J lost 0 bases, V lost 5 bases, and 1 base had no gene match. Germline lookup yields CDR1 PRHDT and CDR2 FYEKMQ (reference sequence). The CDR3 DNA sequence: TGTGCCAGCAGCCTAGCGGGACACCAAGAGACCCAGTACTTC. It translates to CASSLAGHQETQYF. The full variable domain, its missing parts supplied by reference TRBV13 and TRBJ2-5, is AAGVIQSPRHLIKEKRETATLKCYPIPRHDTVYWYQQGPGQDPQFLISFYEKMQSDKGSIPDRFSAQQFSDYHSELNMSSLELGDSALYFCASSLAGHQETQYFGPGTRLLVL.

This chain joins TRBV5-1 and TRBJ2-5, with D perhaps matching TRBD1 (5 bases). Germline CDR1 reads SGHRS; CDR2 reads YFSETQ. This CDR3 has 13 amino acids. Trimming took off 0 bases at V and 5 bases at J, with 8 bases between the two ends. CDR3 DNA: TGCGCCAGCAGCTTGGCCAAGGGGGAGACCCAGTACTTC. Translating gives CASSLAKGETQYF.

V and J are TRBV5-1 and TRBJ2-2, with 11 positions matching TRBD2. This CDR3 region has 17 residues. Germline CDR1 reads SGHRS; CDR2 reads YFSETQ. J lost 0 bases, V lost 1 base, and 2 bases had no gene match. DNA of the CDR3: TGCGCCAGCAGCTTGAGACTAGCGGGGACGAACACCGGGGAGCTGTTTTTT. Protein sequence: CASSLRLAGTNTGELFF.

The V and J genes are TRBV28 and TRBJ2-5; 7 positions agree with TRBD2. CDR1 and CDR2 (germline): MDHEN, SYDVKM. The CDR3 has 13 residues. The trim removed 3 bases at V and 3 bases at J, leaving 1 base unmatched. The chain's CDR3 is CASSLGGKETQYF. The CDR3 DNA sequence: TGTGCCAGCAGTTTGGGAGGGAAAGAGACCCAGTACTTC.

The gene calls are TRBV28 and TRBJ2-3, with 14 bases identical to TRBD2. The V and J ends lost 5 bases and 7 bases, in that order; junction bases with no gene match: 11. CDR1 is MDHEN, CDR2 SYDVKM, per germline. CDR3 size: 17 residues. The CDR3 DNA sequence: TGTGCCAGCAGTCCTTCCCCGGGACTAGCGGGAGACTATACGCAGTATTTT. Protein product: CASSPSPGLAGDYTQYF.

The CDR3 DNA reads TGTGCCAGCAGCTTTTGGAACACCGGGGAGCTGTTTTTT. Its translation is CASSFWNTGELFF. This sequence joins TRBV5-8 and TRBJ2-2; D is unresolved. Germline loops: CDR1 SGHTS, CDR2 YDEGEE. Trimming left V 2 bases short and J 1 base short, with 3 bases between. This CDR3 region has 13 residues.

V usage is TRBV7-3 and J usage is TRBJ2-5, with 10 bases aligning to TRBD1. The CDR3 covers 15 residues. V dropped 5 bases and J dropped 5; count of bases not matched to a gene: 8. Germline V gene sequence: CDR1 SGHTA, CDR2 FQGTGA. The CDR3 DNA reads TGTGCCAGCAGCCCGGGACAGGGGATGAGTGAGACCCAGTACTTC. The encoded protein is CASSPGQGMSETQYF.

The CDR3 bases are TGTGCCACCAGCAGAGGAGCGACAGCTGCCCTTTACGAGCAGTACTTC. Its translation: CATSRGATAALYEQYF. The rearrangement joins TRBV15 to TRBJ2-7, with a tentative D call TRBD1 (5 bases). CDR1 and CDR2 from the germline V gene are LNHNV and YYDKDF (reference sequence). CDR3 size: 16 residues. Trimming removed 1 base at V and 4 bases at J, with 17 bases between.

This clone has just a few counts. The gene calls are TRBV30 and TRBJ2-5; D may correspond to TRBD1 or TRBD2 (7 bases each). Germline-derived CDR1 and CDR2 are GTSNPN and SVGIG (reference sequence). The CDR3 length is 12 residues. Trimming took 6 bases from V and 5 from J, leaving 13 bases between them. The CDR3 DNA reads TGTGCCTGTAGACAGGGAGGGGAGACCCAGTACTTC. As protein: CACRQGGETQYF. Supplemented by reference TRBV30 and TRBJ2-5, the full variable domain reads SQTIHQWPATLVQPVGSPLSLECTVEGTSNPNLYWYRQAAGRGLQLLFYSVGIGQISSEVPQNLSASRPQDRQFILSSKKLLLSDSGFYLCACRQGGETQYFGPGTRLLVL.

This sequence joins TRBV30 and TRBJ1-3; D is ambiguous. There are 13 residues in the CDR3. Germline V gene lookup returns CDR1 GTSNPN and CDR2 SVGIG (reference sequence). The germline V and J ends were trimmed by 1 base and 8 bases, with 12 bases remaining between them. The CDR3 nucleotides read TGTGCCTGGAGTGCCCGCTTACTTGACACCATATATTTT. It codes for CAWSARLLDTIYF. Full variable domain (outside the CDR3, taken from reference TRBV30 and TRBJ1-3): SQTIHQWPATLVQPVGSPLSLECTVEGTSNPNLYWYRQAAGRGLQLLFYSVGIGQISSEVPQNLSASRPQDRQFILSSKKLLLSDSGFYLCAWSARLLDTIYFGEGSWLTVV.

V gene TRBV5-4 combines with J gene TRBJ2-7; D is unclear. Germline V CDR1 and CDR2: SGHNT, YYREEE (reference sequence). The CDR3 runs to 14 residues. V lost 4 bases, J lost 1 base, and 12 bases lay in between. The CDR3 is CASSTDMGSYEQYF. The CDR3 DNA reads as TGTGCCAGCAGCACCGACATGGGGTCCTACGAGCAGTACTTC.

The rearrangement joins TRBV5-1 to TRBJ2-1; 7 nucleotides line up with TRBD2. Germline CDR1 is SGHRS and CDR2 is YFSETQ. J gave up 10 bases and V 0 bases, and 10 bases lay outside the gene matches. The CDR3 length is 15 residues. In DNA, the CDR3 is TGCGCCAGCAGCTTGGAGCCCTCGGCGGGAGCAGAGCAGTTCTTC. Translated, it gives CASSLEPSAGAEQFF. Full variable domain (missing parts from reference TRBV5-1 and TRBJ2-1): KAGVTQTPRYLIKTRGQQVTLSCSPISGHRSVSWYQQTPGQGLQFLFEYFSETQRNKGNFPGRFSGRQFSNSRSEMNVSTLELGDSALYLCASSLEPSAGAEQFFGPGTRLTVL.

The chain uses TRBV7-2 and TRBJ1-5; 7 nucleotides match TRBD1. Trimming took 6 bases from V and 7 from J; bases not matched to a gene: 6. Germline CDR1 reads SGHTA; CDR2 reads FQGNSA. The CDR3 sequence is 13 residues long. The DNA for the CDR3 is TGTGCCAGCAGTCCAGGGGGGCAACAGCCCCAGCATTTT. The encoded protein is CASSPGGQQPQHF.

V and J are TRBV4-3 and TRBJ2-3, with TRBD2 matching over 7 bases. Per the germline V gene, CDR1 is LGHNA and CDR2 is YSLEER. The J segment lost 10 bases and the V segment lost 1 base, leaving 17 bases of the junction unmatched. The CDR3 runs 17 residues. Here the CDR3 reads CASSQVAGTTRIVSQYF. The CDR3 DNA reads as TGCGCCAGCAGCCAAGTTGCCGGGACTACCCGTATTGTATCGCAGTATTTT.

The V gene is TRBV6-5, the J gene TRBJ2-1, with unresolved D. This CDR3 comprises 13 residues. Germline assignment: CDR1 MNHEY and CDR2 SVGAGI. Trimming shortened V by 8 bases and J by 0 bases, and 8 bases separated the two germline ends. CDR3 bases: TGTGCCAGCTCCTGGAGCTCCTACAATGAGCAGTTCTTC. This gives the protein CASSWSSYNEQFF.

This clone was observed a single time. CDR3 DNA: TGTGCCAGCAGTGAAGTGGGCCACACAGATACGCAGTATTTT. Its translation is CASSEVGHTDTQYF. The genes are TRBV2 and TRBJ2-3, with no clear D. The CDR3 has 14 residues. V was trimmed by 1 base and J by 2 bases, leaving 7 bases between them. Germline CDR1 reads SNHLY; CDR2 reads FYNNEI.

This clone has a handful of counts. The chain couples TRBV2 to TRBJ1-1, with D possibly TRBD1 on 5 matching bases. V was shortened by 10 bases and J by 0 bases, with 12 bases between the two germline ends. The germline V gene encodes CDR1 SNHLY and CDR2 FYNNEI. The CDR3 is 13 amino acids. The CDR3 loop reads CATTRGLNTEAFF. CDR3 DNA sequence: TGTGCCACGACAAGGGGCTTGAACACTGAAGCTTTCTTT. The entire variable domain, with the rest obtained from reference TRBV2 and TRBJ1-1, is as follows: EPEVTQTPSHQVTQMGQEVILRCVPISNHLYFYWYRQILGQKVEFLVSFYNNEISEKSEIFDDQFSVERPDGSNFTLKIRSTKLEDSAMYFCATTRGLNTEAFFGQGTRLTVV.

This rearrangement joins TRBV4-2 to TRBJ2-7; 10 bases fit TRBD1. Trimming at V came to 5 bases and at J to 5 bases, leaving 9 bases not matched to a gene. Germline V CDR1 and CDR2: LGHNA, YNFKEQ. The CDR3 consists of 15 residues. CDR3 residues: CASSRTGTGVNEQYF. The CDR3 DNA is TGTGCCAGCAGCAGGACCGGGACAGGGGTCAACGAGCAGTACTTC.

DNA for the CDR3: TGTGCCGCGGGGGGGGAGGCAACTAATGAAAAACTGTTTTTT. Its translation: CAAGGEATNEKLFF. This rearrangement joins TRBV7-8 to TRBJ1-4; the D gene is possibly TRBD1 (5 bases). V lost 11 bases and J 0 bases, leaving 13 bases between the germline ends. In germline, CDR1 is SGHVS, CDR2 FQNEAQ. This CDR3 has 14 amino acids.

There are a few counts of this clone. This chain uses TRBV7-2 with TRBJ1-4; 9 nucleotides line up with TRBD1. The CDR3 contains 15 residues. Trimming cost V 7 bases and J 5 bases; bases outside gene matches: 8. Germline CDR1 SGHTA, CDR2 FQGNSA. The CDR3 nucleotides are TGTGCCAGCATGATCACAGGGGGCAGAAATGAAAAACTGTTTTTT. The encoded protein is CASMITGGRNEKLFF.